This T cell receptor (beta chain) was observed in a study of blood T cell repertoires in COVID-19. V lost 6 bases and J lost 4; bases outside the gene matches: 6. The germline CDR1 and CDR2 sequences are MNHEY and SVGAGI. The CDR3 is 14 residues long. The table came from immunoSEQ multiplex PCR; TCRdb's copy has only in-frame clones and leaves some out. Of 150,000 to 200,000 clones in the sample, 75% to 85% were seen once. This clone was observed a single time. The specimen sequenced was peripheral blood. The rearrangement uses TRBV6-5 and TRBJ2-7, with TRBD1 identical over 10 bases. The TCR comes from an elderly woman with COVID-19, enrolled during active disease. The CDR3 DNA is TGTGCCAGCAGGAGGACAGGGGGAGCGTACGAGCAGTACTTC. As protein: CASRRTGGAYEQYF.